This T cell receptor (beta chain) came from a study of OX40 agonist ivuxolimab in advanced cancers. Germline values: CDR1 MDHEN, CDR2 SYDVKM. Deletions cut 6 bases from V and 7 bases from J, with 10 bases between. The length of the CDR3 is 13 residues. This table comes from immunoSEQ multiplex PCR, and its TCRdb copy is limited to in-frame clones, with some not included. This repertoire shows about 77,000 clones, just under 90% found once; its top ten account for approximately 2.3%. The sequence was collected from an adult with an advanced solid tumor such as melanoma, head and neck, liver or kidney cancer. The sequencing used CD4+ or CD8+ T cells sorted from blood, collected in a trial of the OX40 agonist ivuxolimab. The gene calls are TRBV28 and TRBJ1-6; no reliable D call. CDR3 sequence: CASRRTGNSPLHF. CDR3 sequence (DNA): TGTGCCAGCAGAAGGACGGGGAATTCACCCCTCCACTTT. The full variable domain, its missing parts supplied by reference TRBV28 and TRBJ1-6, is DVKVTQSSRYLVKRTGEKVFLECVQDMDHENMFWYRQDPGLGLRLIYFSYDVKMKEKGDIPEGYSVSREKKERFSLILESASTNQTSMYLCASRRTGNSPLHFGNGTRLTVT.